These T cell receptor beta chains were read from a single sample in a study of blood T cells in healthy people across ages. One entry per CDR3 protein results from TCRdb running MiXCR on the 5' RACE reads. The table has hundreds of thousands of distinct CDR3 sequences, around 49% seen once. Material for sequencing was blood. The receptors come from a man aged 30 to 39 in good health. The CDR3 runs from the conserved cysteine through the conserved F or W. A D gene is named only where the DNA matches it firmly. Clone size appears in some rows only: once, few, many, or a class for an expanded clone.

d_gene | j_gene | v_gene | abundance | CDR3nt | CDR3aa
TRBD1 | TRBJ2-1 | TRBV25-1 | - | TGTGCCAGCACCCTGGGACAGCTCCTTCGCAATGAGCAGTTCTTC | CASTLGQLLRNEQFF
- | TRBJ1-6 | TRBV27 | few | TGTGCCAGCAGTCCGGACTTCGGGGTATCGGCTTCCTATAATTCACCCCTCCACTTT | CASSPDFGVSASYNSPLHF
TRBD1 | TRBJ2-7 | TRBV3-1 | few | TGTGCCAGCAGCCAGACAGGGGACCCCTACGAGCAGTACTTC | CASSQTGDPYEQYF
- | TRBJ2-1 | TRBV7-3 | - | TGTGCCAGCAGCTTATGCGCTATGTTTGGCAATGAGCAGTTCTTC | CASSLCAMFGNEQFF
TRBD2 | TRBJ2-7 | TRBV12-3/TRBV12-4 | - | TGTGCCAGCAGGCTAGCGGAGTACTCCTACGAGCAGTACTTC | CASRLAEYSYEQYF
TRBD1 | TRBJ2-5 | TRBV20-1 | few | TGCAGTGCTAGAGATCTAAGTGGACAGGGGACTTTAGAGACCCAGTACTTC | CSARDLSGQGTLETQYF
- | TRBJ1-2 | TRBV6-5 | many | TGTGCCAGCAGTTACTCCAGGAACTATGGCTACACCTTC | CASSYSRNYGYTF
TRBD1 | TRBJ2-7 | TRBV5-8 | few | TGTGCCAGCAGCTTCGACAGGGGACACTACGAGCAGTACTTC | CASSFDRGHYEQYF
- | TRBJ2-7 | TRBV6-6 | - | TGTGCCAGCAGCATCAGGGGAGGCTACGAGCAGTACTTC | CASSIRGGYEQYF
TRBD1 | TRBJ2-6 | TRBV4-3 | - | TGCGCCAGCAGCCTTGGAACAAGGGGGCCTGGGGCCAACGTCCTGACTTTC | CASSLGTRGPGANVLTF
- | TRBJ2-7 | TRBV7-8 | few | TGTGCCAGCATCCCGGACAGTAGCAACGAGCAGTACTTC | CASIPDSSNEQYF
TRBD2 | TRBJ2-3 | TRBV29-1 | once | TGCAGCGTTCTTGGACTAGCGGGAGACCCGGATACGCAGTATTTT | CSVLGLAGDPDTQYF
- | TRBJ1-5 | TRBV6-6 | - | TGTGCCACCGAAACAGGGTCAAATCAGCCCCAGCATTTT | CATETGSNQPQHF
- | TRBJ1-5 | TRBV9 | many | TGTGCCAGCAGCGAAGGGACACTAAGGACCCAGCCCCAGCATTTT | CASSEGTLRTQPQHF
- | TRBJ2-5 | TRBV4-2 | - | TGTGCCAGCAGCCAAAGGGGGGATGAGCAGTACTTC | CASSQRGDEQYF
- | TRBJ2-3 | TRBV20-1 | few | TGCAGTGCTCCCCCCGGGGGCACAGATATGCAGTATTTT | CSAPPGGTDMQYF
- | TRBJ2-1 | TRBV7-2 | - | TGTGCCAGCAGCTTAGGCCCTTCGTTGTCCCTAAATGAGCAGTTCTTC | CASSLGPSLSLNEQFF
TRBD2 | TRBJ2-5 | TRBV7-9 | many | TGTGCCAGCAGCTTCCTGACTAGCGTGTACCAAGAGACCCAGTACTTC | CASSFLTSVYQETQYF
- | TRBJ2-5 | TRBV11-2 | - | TGTGCCAGCAGCCCGAGGGGTTTCGAGACCCAGTACTTC | CASSPRGFETQYF
TRBD1 | TRBJ1-2 | TRBV27 | - | TGTGCCAGCAGTTTATACTTAGGGGGCGCGAATGGCTACACCTTC | CASSLYLGGANGYTF
- | TRBJ1-2 | TRBV21-1 | - | TGTGCCAGCCGCCCGACAGGGACCTTGGGTGGCTACACCTTC | CASRPTGTLGGYTF
- | TRBJ2-5 | TRBV4-2 | - | TGTGCCAGCAGCCAAGAGGTCGACAGGTCGGGGGAGACCCAGTACTTC | CASSQEVDRSGETQYF
TRBD1 | TRBJ2-5 | TRBV20-1 | - | TGCAGTGCTAGAGGAGTGGCCGGCAGGGGGCGTGAAGAGACCCAGTACTTC | CSARGVAGRGREETQYF
- | TRBJ2-7 | TRBV18 | - | TGTGCCAGCTCACCGAGCCAGACCTACGAGCAGTACTTC | CASSPSQTYEQYF
- | TRBJ1-1 | TRBV6-5 | - | TGTGCCAGCAGTTCGGGGCCAGGCACTGAAGCTTTCTTT | CASSSGPGTEAFF
TRBD1 | TRBJ1-2 | TRBV6-5 | - | TGTGCCAGCACCCAAGCGACAGGGTATGGCTACACCTTC | CASTQATGYGYTF
- | TRBJ2-1 | TRBV27 | few | TGTGCCAGCAGACACAGTACCAGCTCCTACAATGAGCAGTTCTTC | CASRHSTSSYNEQFF
- | TRBJ2-5 | TRBV4-1 | - | TGCGCCAGCAGCTCAGGGACATCGGACCAAGAGACCCAGTACTTC | CASSSGTSDQETQYF
- | TRBJ2-5 | TRBV6-6 | - | TGTGCCAGCACCTACCAGGGAGACCAAGAGACCCAGTACTTC | CASTYQGDQETQYF
- | TRBJ1-2 | TRBV29-1 | few | TGCAGCGTTGAAGGGAGGGGTCCCAACTATGGCTACACCTTC | CSVEGRGPNYGYTF
- | TRBJ2-5 | TRBV28 | few | TGTGCCAGCAGTAGGGGGGGAGAAGAGACCCAGTACTTC | CASSRGGEETQYF
- | TRBJ2-7 | TRBV5-1 | once | TGCGCCAGCAGCTTTTTCCAGGGAAGCGAGCAGTACTTC | CASSFFQGSEQYF
TRBD2 | TRBJ2-1 | TRBV5-5 | - | TGTGCCAGCAGCTTGGAGCGGGGGGGGTTCAATGAGCAGTTCTTC | CASSLERGGFNEQFF
TRBD1 | TRBJ2-1 | TRBV11-2 | - | TGTGCCAGCAGCTGGGAGGTACAGGGGGCGCAGAATGAGCAGTTCTTC | CASSWEVQGAQNEQFF
- | TRBJ2-5 | TRBV10-3 | few | TGTGCCATCAGTCAGGGGGAGACCCAGTACTTC | CAISQGETQYF
- | TRBJ2-2 | TRBV12-3/TRBV12-4 | - | TGTGCCAGCAGTTTCGGGGCTTCAGAGACCGGGGAGCTGTTTTTT | CASSFGASETGELFF
TRBD2 | TRBJ2-4 | TRBV12-3/TRBV12-4 | - | TGTGCCAGCAGCCTCACTAGCGGGGGACCAGCTTGGGAGCAGTACTTC | CASSLTSGGPAWEQYF
TRBD1 | TRBJ1-2 | TRBV4-2 | many | TGTGCCAGCAGCGGGCAGGACAGGCTCTATGGCTACACCTTC | CASSGQDRLYGYTF
- | TRBJ2-5 | TRBV6-2/TRBV6-3 | - | TGTGCCAGCAGTTACCGCCTGGGGACGACCCAAGAGACCCAGTACTTC | CASSYRLGTTQETQYF
TRBD2 | TRBJ2-1 | TRBV6-2/TRBV6-3 | - | TGTGCCAGCAGGCGGGAGCTCTTCTACAATGAGCAGTTCTTC | CASRRELFYNEQFF
TRBD1 | TRBJ2-7 | TRBV27 | - | TGTGCCAGCAATTCCCCCCGACAGGGGGCTTACGAGCAGTACTTC | CASNSPRQGAYEQYF
TRBD2 | TRBJ2-3 | TRBV27 | - | TGTGCCAGCAGTTACAGCGGGGGGTTAGACACGCAGTATTTT | CASSYSGGLDTQYF
- | TRBJ1-2 | TRBV12-5 | few | TGTGCTAGTGCCAGGGAGGGAGGTTACTATGGCTACACCTTC | CASAREGGYYGYTF
TRBD1 | TRBJ2-7 | TRBV6-5 | - | TGTGCCAGCAGCACAGACGGGACAGGGATCTACGAGCAGTACTTC | CASSTDGTGIYEQYF
- | TRBJ1-5 | TRBV4-1 | few | TGCGCCAGCAGCCAAGAGACAAGCCCCGGGACCTTTCAATGGGGTCAGCCCCAGCATTTT | CASSQETSPGTFQWGQPQHF
- | TRBJ1-1 | TRBV7-2 | - | TGTGCCAGCAGCCCTACGGGGGCCGGCACTGAAGCTTTCTTT | CASSPTGAGTEAFF
TRBD2 | TRBJ2-1 | TRBV18 | once | TGTGCCAGCTCACCAAACACTCGGGGGGTCTTCTACAATGAGCAGTTCTTC | CASSPNTRGVFYNEQFF
- | TRBJ2-5 | TRBV20-1 | - | TGCAGTGCTAGGAACATGGGACGGACCCAAGAGACCCAGTACTTC | CSARNMGRTQETQYF
- | TRBJ2-3 | TRBV12-3/TRBV12-4 | - | TGTGCCAGCAGTTTTTACTCATTGAGGAAGCTAGGTACAGATACGCAGTATTTT | CASSFYSLRKLGTDTQYF
- | TRBJ1-1 | TRBV7-2 | - | TGTGCCAGCAGCTTCCCAGCATCCAGGAACGCTGAAGCTTTCTTT | CASSFPASRNAEAFF
- | TRBJ2-3 | TRBV7-2 | few | TGTGCCAGCGGCCAGTACCGGGGCGGGGATACGCAGTATTTT | CASGQYRGGDTQYF
- | TRBJ2-7 | TRBV7-3 | - | TGTGCCAGCAGCTTAACAGAGGCAGTCTCCTACGAGCAGTACTTC | CASSLTEAVSYEQYF
TRBD1 | TRBJ1-1 | TRBV9 | - | TGTGCCAGCAGCCCCCCAGGGGGAGGTTGGTCCACTGAAGCTTTCTTT | CASSPPGGGWSTEAFF
- | TRBJ2-2 | TRBV13 | - | TGTGCCAGCAGCTTCAAAGTGAACACCGGGGAGCTGTTTTTT | CASSFKVNTGELFF